The 13 T cell receptor beta chains given below trace back to one sample, sequenced in a study of blood T cell repertoires in COVID-19. The repertoire was sequenced with immunoSEQ multiplex PCR; TCRdb's copy has only in-frame clones and lacks some. The sample has about 200,000 clones; approximately 80% are singletons. Sequencing was carried out using peripheral blood. These receptor sequences come from a man in his 60s with COVID-19, enrolled during active disease.

This clone turned up a few times. The chain recombines TRBV12-3 or TRBV12-4 with TRBJ1-3; D not certain. The CDR3 is 13 residues long. Trimming left V 8 bases short and J 2 bases short, with 10 bases between. CDR3 protein: CASRVYPGNTIYF. Here the CDR3 DNA reads TGTGCCAGCCGAGTATACCCTGGAAACACCATATATTTT.

The rearrangement links TRBV7-8 to TRBJ1-6, with a weak D call TRBD1 (6 bases). Germline V CDR1 and CDR2: SGHVS, FQNEAQ. The CDR3 spans 13 residues. The V gene lost 5 bases and the J gene lost 10 bases, with 12 bases spanning the gap. In DNA form, the CDR3 reads TGTGCCAGCAGCCCTAACAGGGACTCACCCCTCCACTTT. Its translation is CASSPNRDSPLHF.

J is TRBJ1-1 and V is TRBV2; 8 nucleotides align to TRBD1. Germline V gives CDR1 SNHLY, CDR2 FYNNEI. V gave up 6 bases and J gave up 1 base; unmatched junction bases: 7. This CDR3 comprises 15 residues. DNA of the CDR3: TGTGCCAGCAGGGCTAGGGACAGGTCGAACACTGAAGCTTTCTTT. Protein product: CASRARDRSNTEAFF.

The genes are TRBV27 and TRBJ1-1; 10 nucleotides align to TRBD1. The CDR3 is 17 residues long. The V gene end was trimmed by 6 bases and the J gene end by 1 base; junction bases not matched to a gene: 11. Germline V gene lookup returns CDR1 MNHEY and CDR2 SMNVEV (reference sequence). The CDR3: CASSYLGTGVSNTEAFF. The CDR3 DNA reads as TGTGCCAGCAGCTACCTCGGGACAGGGGTTTCGAACACTGAAGCTTTCTTT.

V is TRBV7-9 and J is TRBJ2-1; 9 bases agree with TRBD1. CDR3 length: 13 residues. The V and J ends lost 8 bases and 10 bases, in that order; junction bases with no gene match: 9. The V gene's germline CDR1 is SEHNR and CDR2 FQNEAQ (reference sequence). In DNA form, the CDR3 reads TGTGCCAGCTCCCGGGACAGGGTAAAGGAGCAGTTCTTC. Protein product: CASSRDRVKEQFF. Drawing the rest from reference TRBV7-9 and TRBJ2-1, the complete variable domain is DTGVSQNPRHKITKRGQNVTFRCDPISEHNRLYWYRQTLGQGPEFLTYFQNEAQLEKSRLLSDRFSAERPKGSFSTLEIQRTEQGDSAMYLCASSRDRVKEQFFGPGTRLTVL.

The chain links TRBV28 to TRBJ1-5; unclear D gene. V was clipped by 6 bases and J by 7 bases, with 19 bases between them. The CDR3 totals 15 residues. In germline, CDR1 is MDHEN, CDR2 SYDVKM. The CDR3: CASSRGPGRGQPQHF. CDR3 coding DNA: TGTGCCAGCAGCCGTGGACCCGGCCGGGGACAGCCCCAGCATTTT.

The V and J genes are TRBV5-5 and TRBJ2-1; 7 positions match TRBD1. The V segment lost 0 bases and the J segment 2 bases; nucleotides outside the gene matches: 5. Germline assignment: CDR1 SGHKS and CDR2 YYEKEE (reference sequence). The CDR3 covers 16 residues. CDR3 coding DNA: TGTGCCAGCAGCTTGGATCGGACAGGTACCTACAATGAGCAGTTCTTC. Its protein product is CASSLDRTGTYNEQFF.

With regard to this clone: Other DNA sequences within the sample encode an identical CDR3. The chain combines TRBV18 with TRBJ1-2; D unresolved. CDR1 is KGHSH, CDR2 LQKENI, per germline. Trimming removed 6 bases from V and 2 bases from J, with 10 bases in between. The CDR3 is 13 amino acids. CDR3 bases: TGTGCCAGCTCTCCGGAACTAAACTATGGCTACACCTTC. This encodes CASSPELNYGYTF. Full variable domain (missing parts from reference TRBV18 and TRBJ1-2): NAGVMQNPRHLVRRRGQEARLRCSPMKGHSHVYWYRQLPEEGLKFMVYLQKENIIDESGMPKERFSAEFPKEGPSILRIQQVVRGDSAAYFCASSPELNYGYTFGSGTRLTVV.

The chain employs TRBV7-8 and TRBJ2-1; weak D call: TRBD2 (5 bases). CDR1 and CDR2 from the germline V gene are SGHVS and FQNEAQ. V gave up 3 bases and J gave up 8 bases, with 23 bases separating them. The CDR3 extends over 17 amino acids. CDR3 in amino acids: CASSLPTSASYRDEQFF. The CDR3 DNA is TGTGCCAGCAGCTTGCCGACCTCGGCTAGCTATAGGGATGAGCAGTTCTTC.

The chain couples TRBV3-1 (or the pseudogene TRBV3-2) to TRBJ2-2; D is undetermined. This CDR3 has 14 amino acids. From germline, CDR1 is LGHDT and CDR2 YNNKEL (reference sequence). Trimming cost V 5 bases and J 3 bases, with 10 bases left between them. CDR3 coding DNA: TGTGCCAGCAGCTCCCAGTCCGACACCGGGGAGCTGTTTTTT. Translation: CASSSQSDTGELFF.

The chain couples TRBV5-6 to TRBJ1-1, with D perhaps TRBD1 (5 bases). In germline, CDR1 is SGHDT, CDR2 YYEEEE. The CDR3 is made up of 17 amino acids. V was clipped by 0 bases and J by 6 bases, with 21 bases between them. The CDR3 nucleotides read TGTGCCAGCAGCTTGGCGACGAACTCAGGGTTGGGTTCTGAAGCTTTCTTT. Its protein product is CASSLATNSGLGSEAFF.

The rearrangement uses TRBV19 and TRBJ1-2; unclear D gene. Trimming pared 5 bases from V and 4 bases from J, leaving 17 bases between. The CDR3 is 15 residues long. In germline, CDR1 is LNHDA, CDR2 SQIVND (reference sequence). The CDR3 reads CASSSRSLSGYGYTF. The CDR3 nucleotides read TGTGCCAGTAGTTCCCGATCCCTTTCGGGCTATGGCTACACCTTC. Supplemented by reference TRBV19 and TRBJ1-2, the full variable domain reads DGGITQSPKYLFRKEGQNVTLSCEQNLNHDAMYWYRQDPGQGLRLIYYSQIVNDFQKGDIAEGYSVSREKKESFPLTVTSAQKNPTAFYLCASSSRSLSGYGYTFGSGTRLTVV.

The chain carries TRBV7-9 and TRBJ1-1; no clear D gene. The CDR3 contains 13 residues. The germline V and J ends were trimmed by 5 bases and 8 bases, with 15 bases remaining between them. CDR1 and CDR2 (germline): SEHNR, FQNEAQ (reference sequence). The chain's CDR3 is CASSLPAAREAFF. The CDR3 region has the DNA TGTGCCAGCAGCCTCCCTGCGGCTCGAGAAGCTTTCTTT. Filled out from reference TRBV7-9 and TRBJ1-1, the complete variable domain reads DTGVSQNPRHKITKRGQNVTFRCDPISEHNRLYWYRQTLGQGPEFLTYFQNEAQLEKSRLLSDRFSAERPKGSFSTLEIQRTEQGDSAMYLCASSLPAAREAFFGQGTRLTVV.